One and the same sample provided the 32 T cell receptor beta chains below, sequenced in a study of T cells after yellow fever vaccination. In TCRdb, the 5' RACE reads were re-called with MiXCR into one record per CDR3 protein. This repertoire shows under 50,000 distinct CDR3 sequences, around 6.5% found once; its top ten account for less than 11%. The sequences come from PBMCs, either bulk or a sorted T-cell subset (CD4+, CD8+, memory, or dextramer-sorted; not recorded which), collected 45 days after the yellow fever booster vaccination. The receptors come from a man between 25 and 39 years old who received the YFV17D yellow fever vaccine.

This clonotype was counted only a few times. The chain joins TRBV6-6 to TRBJ2-7; 7 nucleotides align to TRBD2. J gave up 3 bases and V 7 bases, and 6 bases lay outside the gene matches. The CDR3 consists of 13 residues. Germline lookup yields CDR1 MNHNY and CDR2 SVGAGI (reference sequence). CDR3 in DNA: TGTGCCAGCATCGCGGGAGAAGACTACGAGCAGTACTTC. It encodes CASIAGEDYEQYF.

At least ten counts were recorded for this clonotype. The chain uses TRBV3-1 and TRBJ2-3, with TRBD2 identical over 7 bases. V lost 2 bases and J lost 0; bases outside the gene matches: 2. Germline CDR1 is LGHDT and CDR2 is YNNKEL (reference sequence). This CDR3 is built from 15 residues. CDR3 DNA: TGTGCCAGCAGCCAACAGCGGGGAAGCACAGATACGCAGTATTTT. It yields the protein CASSQQRGSTDTQYF.

J is TRBJ2-5 and V is TRBV24-1; 8 bases fit TRBD1. J gave up 5 bases and V 2 bases, and 15 bases lay outside the gene matches. Per germline, CDR1 KGHDR and CDR2 SFDVKD. The length of the CDR3 is 18 residues. DNA for the CDR3: TGTGCCACCAGTGATTCCACCAAGGGGACAGGCCCGAGGGAGACCCAGTACTTC. Its translation is CATSDSTKGTGPRETQYF.

The table lists this clonotype with many counts. This chain connects TRBV2 to TRBJ2-1, with TRBD2 matching over 7 bases. V lost 2 bases to trimming and J lost 9 bases; unmatched junction nucleotides: 4. The germline V gene encodes CDR1 SNHLY and CDR2 FYNNEI. The CDR3 has 13 residues. For the CDR3, the DNA is TGTGCCAGCAGTGAAAACCAGCGGGGTGAGCAGTTCTTC. Translating it yields CASSENQRGEQFF.

This clonotype was seen at least ten times. V gene TRBV7-9 combines with J gene TRBJ2-7; 10 nucleotides match TRBD1. J lost 5 bases, V lost 6 bases, and 1 base had no gene match. This CDR3 is 12 amino acids long. Looked up from germline, CDR1 is SEHNR and CDR2 is FQNEAQ (reference sequence). Here the CDR3 reads CASSGTGDEQYF. In DNA form, the CDR3 reads TGTGCCAGCAGTGGGACAGGGGACGAGCAGTACTTC.

This clonotype has a count of ten or more. The chain is built from TRBV20-1 and TRBJ2-7; no reliable D call. V lost 1 base and J 7 bases, leaving 11 bases between the germline ends. This CDR3 is built from 12 residues. Germline lookup yields CDR1 DFQATT and CDR2 SNEGSKA (reference sequence). CDR3 protein: CSARGSQWEQYF. In nucleotides, the CDR3 is TGCAGTGCTAGAGGGTCACAATGGGAGCAGTACTTC.

The table lists this clonotype with a few counts. V is TRBV27 and J is TRBJ2-5; the D gene is possibly TRBD2 (6 bases). CDR1 MNHEY and CDR2 SMNVEV come from the germline V gene (reference sequence). The CDR3 has 10 residues. V was cut by 8 bases and J by 7 bases, with 8 bases left in between. This CDR3 reads CASGSGTQYF. The CDR3 DNA reads TGTGCCAGCGGTAGCGGGACCCAGTACTTC.

This clonotype was seen ten or more times. The J gene is TRBJ2-3, the V gene TRBV30; 11 nucleotides line up with TRBD2. With 5 bases clipped from V and 5 bases from J, the junction kept 6 bases outside the gene matches. This CDR3 is 14 amino acids long. Germline assignment: CDR1 GTSNPN and CDR2 SVGIG (reference sequence). Here the CDR3 reads CAWRLAGGRDTQYF. Here the CDR3 DNA reads TGTGCCTGGCGGCTAGCGGGAGGTAGAGATACGCAGTATTTT.

CDR3 sequence reads: CASRPGIKETQYF. The CDR3 bases are TGTGCCAGCAGGCCGGGCATTAAAGAGACCCAGTACTTC. The V call is TRBV28, the J call TRBJ2-5; D uncertain. The ends were cut back, 6 bases at V and 3 bases at J, with 11 bases in the middle. Germline V CDR1 and CDR2: MDHEN, SYDVKM. CDR3 length equals 13 residues.

This clonotype was recorded at least ten times. V usage is TRBV5-1 and J usage is TRBJ2-4; 7 nucleotides line up with TRBD1. The germline V gene encodes CDR1 SGHRS and CDR2 YFSETQ. The CDR3 consists of 14 residues. Trimming cost V 6 bases and J 5 bases; bases outside gene matches: 8. CDR3 bases: TGCGCCAGCACAACAGGGGACAACCAAAACATTCAGTACTTC. Protein sequence: CASTTGDNQNIQYF.

This clonotype was picked up many times. This chain links TRBV7-2 with TRBJ2-5, with D tentatively TRBD2 (5 bases). Trimming took 4 bases from V and 7 from J, leaving 13 bases between them. Germline lookup yields CDR1 SGHTA and CDR2 FQGNSA. The length of the CDR3 is 13 residues. The CDR3 DNA reads as TGTGCCAGCAGCTCCGCCAACCGGGGGACCCAGTACTTC. Its translation is CASSSANRGTQYF.

In its sample, this clonotype was seen many times. The chain couples TRBV11-2 to TRBJ2-4; 9 nucleotides align to TRBD2. The CDR3 contains 14 residues. V gave up 5 bases and J gave up 6 bases; unmatched junction bases: 5. Looked up from germline, CDR1 is SGHAT and CDR2 is FQNNGV. For the CDR3, the DNA is TGTGCCAGCAGCCCTAGCGGGAATCTAAACATTCAGTACTTC. Translating it yields CASSPSGNLNIQYF.

The genes are TRBV3-1 and TRBJ1-6; possibly TRBD1 for D (5 bases). V gave up 5 bases and J gave up 3 bases, with 8 bases separating them. The CDR3 consists of 14 residues. The germline V gene has CDR1 LGHDT and CDR2 YNNKEL (reference sequence). The CDR3 bases are TGTGCCAGCAGCTCGGACATCTATAATTCACCCCTCCACTTT. Translation: CASSSDIYNSPLHF. The full variable domain, with the rest looked up from reference TRBV3-1 and TRBJ1-6, is DTAVSQTPKYLVTQMGNDKSIKCEQNLGHDTMYWYKQDSKKFLKIMFSYNNKELIINETVPNRFSPKSPDKAHLNLHINSLELGDSAVYFCASSSDIYNSPLHFGNGTRLTVT.

This clonotype showed up many times. The chain joins TRBV18 to TRBJ1-5; 7 nucleotides align to TRBD1. The CDR3 sequence is 15 residues long. The germline V gene has CDR1 KGHSH and CDR2 LQKENI. With V trimmed by 3 bases and J by 1 base, 3 bases remained unmatched. The CDR3 region has the DNA TGTGCCAGCTCACCTACAGGGGCCAGCAATCAGCCCCAGCATTTT. Translating gives CASSPTGASNQPQHF.

This clonotype was observed once. The CDR3 is CASSQAYPSTDTQYF. The CDR3 coding sequence is TGCGCCAGCAGCCAAGCATACCCTAGCACAGATACGCAGTATTTT. V gene TRBV4-3 combines with J gene TRBJ2-3; D is uncertain. Germline V gene sequence: CDR1 LGHNA, CDR2 YSLEER. This CDR3 has 15 residues. Trimming shortened V by 1 base and J by 0 bases, and 8 bases separated the two germline ends.

This clonotype was recorded a few times. The CDR3 coding sequence is TGTGCCTGGAATCGGGGCTTGGACGGAAACACCATATATTTT. Its translation: CAWNRGLDGNTIYF. The gene calls are TRBV30 and TRBJ1-3; perhaps TRBD1 as D (5 bases). Germline V gene lookup returns CDR1 GTSNPN and CDR2 SVGIG (reference sequence). Trimming cost V 4 bases and J 4 bases, with 14 bases left between them. This CDR3 is built from 14 residues.

The chain employs TRBV19 and TRBJ2-7; 9 bases line up with TRBD2. This CDR3 has 15 amino acids. In germline, CDR1 is LNHDA, CDR2 SQIVND (reference sequence). The J segment lost 3 bases and the V segment lost 5 bases, leaving 8 bases of the junction unmatched. The chain's CDR3 is CASSSRLAEVYEQYF. The CDR3 region has the DNA TGTGCCAGTAGTTCTCGACTAGCGGAGGTCTACGAGCAGTACTTC.

The CDR3 region is CASSFRAQERAKNIQYF. Here the CDR3 DNA reads TGTGCCAGCAGTTTTAGAGCCCAGGAAAGGGCCAAAAACATTCAGTACTTC. The rearrangement links TRBV28 to TRBJ2-4; the D is unclear. This CDR3 spans 17 amino acids. V was pared by 3 bases and J by 1 base, with 16 bases between. The germline V gene encodes CDR1 MDHEN and CDR2 SYDVKM.

This clonotype was counted ten times or more. The V call is TRBV20-1, the J call TRBJ2-1, with 9 bases matching TRBD2. Germline lookup yields CDR1 DFQATT and CDR2 SNEGSKA (reference sequence). The CDR3 extends over 15 amino acids. Trimming took 4 bases from V and 4 from J; bases not matched to a gene: 8. CDR3 sequence reads: CSANVPGLAYNEQFF. DNA of the CDR3: TGCAGTGCTAACGTCCCGGGACTAGCTTACAATGAGCAGTTCTTC.

This chain connects TRBV6-5 to TRBJ2-7, with TRBD1 matching 8 bases. CDR3 size: 14 residues. Looked up from germline, CDR1 is MNHEY and CDR2 is SVGAGI. The junction had 6 bases not matched to a gene; V was cut back by 6 bases and J by 2 bases. CDR3 sequence: CASRYTGGAYEQYF. Written as DNA, the CDR3 is TGTGCCAGCAGATACACAGGGGGAGCCTACGAGCAGTACTTC.

This chain links TRBV29-1 with TRBJ2-2, with 8 positions matching TRBD1. CDR1 is SQVTM and CDR2 is ANQGSEA in the germline V gene. With 8 bases clipped from V and 4 bases from J, the junction kept 6 bases outside the gene matches. The CDR3 consists of 13 residues. The CDR3, as DNA: TGCAGCACGACAGGGGTTCGCACCGGGGAGCTGTTTTTT. Translated, it gives CSTTGVRTGELFF.

This clonotype was picked up many times. This chain links TRBV10-3 with TRBJ1-3; 7 bases agree with TRBD1. Germline V gene data show CDR1 as ENHRY and CDR2 as SYGVKD. V trimming: 0 bases; J trimming: 4 bases; junction bases outside the gene matches: 0. The CDR3 contains 14 residues. In DNA form, the CDR3 reads TGTGCCATCAGTGAGTCGGGACAGGGAAACACCATATATTTT. Protein: CAISESGQGNTIYF.

This clonotype was recorded many times. The genes are TRBV4-3 and TRBJ1-6, with 7 bases aligning to TRBD1. This CDR3 contains 16 residues. Germline V gives CDR1 LGHNA, CDR2 YSLEER. Trimming took 1 base from V and 8 from J; bases not matched to a gene: 8. CDR3 residues: CASSQASQGKDSPLHF. The CDR3, as DNA: TGCGCCAGCAGCCAAGCCTCACAGGGGAAGGATTCACCCCTCCACTTT.

This clonotype was seen repeatedly, ten times or more. The rearrangement joins TRBV10-3 to TRBJ2-7; 8 bases match TRBD1. The CDR3 runs to 15 residues. The V gene end was trimmed by 3 bases and the J gene end by 3 bases; junction bases not matched to a gene: 7. Germline V gene sequence: CDR1 ENHRY, CDR2 SYGVKD. This CDR3 is CAISDRGDRGYEQYF. Written as DNA, the CDR3 is TGTGCCATCAGTGATAGAGGAGACAGGGGCTACGAGCAGTACTTC.

This clonotype was seen repeatedly, ten times or more. The chain is built from TRBV24-1 and TRBJ2-1; 7 bases line up with TRBD2. The J segment lost 5 bases and the V segment lost 3 bases, leaving 9 bases of the junction unmatched. Per germline, CDR1 KGHDR and CDR2 SFDVKD. The CDR3 sequence is 16 residues long. CDR3: CATSDSGRESNNEQFF. The DNA for the CDR3 is TGTGCCACCAGTGATAGTGGGCGGGAGTCGAACAATGAGCAGTTCTTC.

The table lists this clonotype with many counts. This chain joins TRBV10-2 and TRBJ1-5; 8 bases fit TRBD1. V was clipped by 2 bases and J by 10 bases; unmatched bases: 7. Per the germline V gene, CDR1 is WSHSY and CDR2 is SAAADI. The CDR3 loop spans 14 amino acids. This CDR3 reads CASSETDRAQPQHF. CDR3 DNA: TGCGCCAGCAGTGAGACGGACAGGGCTCAACCCCAGCATTTT.

The sample holds a few counts of this clonotype. The chain recombines TRBV30 with TRBJ1-5; no firm D call. Trimming took off 4 bases at V and 7 bases at J, with 20 bases between the two ends. The CDR3 has 15 residues. Germline V lookup: CDR1 GTSNPN, CDR2 SVGIG (reference sequence). The CDR3, as DNA: TGTGCCTGGAAAAGTCTAGGCAGTCCAAACCAGCCCCAGCATTTT. Translated, it gives CAWKSLGSPNQPQHF.

The V call is TRBV9, the J call TRBJ2-5; TRBD2 might be the D (5 bases). The V end was cut by 4 bases, the J end by 4 bases, with 17 bases between. The CDR3 has 15 amino acids. Germline CDR1 is SGDLS and CDR2 is YYNGEE. CDR3 sequence (DNA): TGTGCCAGCAGCCCCCGGAAGTCGGCGGGAGAGACCCAGTACTTC. It encodes CASSPRKSAGETQYF.

This clonotype was observed many times. This rearrangement joins TRBV29-1 to TRBJ2-1; a possible D gene is TRBD2 (6 bases). Trimming pared 2 bases from V and 9 bases from J, leaving 14 bases between. CDR3 length equals 13 residues. Germline V lookup: CDR1 SQVTM, CDR2 ANQGSEA. CDR3 DNA sequence: TGCAGCGTTGAACGGGGGAGTCAGAGTGAGCAGTTCTTC. Its translation: CSVERGSQSEQFF.

The genes are TRBV10-2 and TRBJ2-5; 13 nucleotides agree with TRBD2. CDR3 length: 15 amino acids. Germline CDR1 reads WSHSY; CDR2 reads SAAADI. J lost 3 bases, V lost 7 bases, and 5 bases had no gene match. The CDR3 DNA reads as TGCGCCAGCATTGGACTAGCGGGAGACAAAGAGACCCAGTACTTC. It specifies CASIGLAGDKETQYF.

The table lists this clonotype with many counts. The chain recombines TRBV7-2 with TRBJ2-3; 7 bases line up with TRBD2. This CDR3 has 15 amino acids. Losses at the gene ends were 5 bases for V and 5 bases for J; bases not matched to a gene: 10. Germline V lookup: CDR1 SGHTA, CDR2 FQGNSA. The CDR3 DNA follows: TGTGCCAGCAGCGGTCTGGGGAGGGCCATAGATACGCAGTATTTT. This codes for CASSGLGRAIDTQYF.

V is TRBV29-1 and J is TRBJ1-2, with 7 bases matching TRBD1. Germline CDR1 SQVTM, CDR2 ANQGSEA. J was trimmed by 7 bases and V by 7 bases; bases with no gene match: 6. The CDR3 runs to 11 residues. The chain's CDR3 is CSDEGAGGYTF. The CDR3 nucleotides are TGCAGCGACGAGGGGGCTGGTGGCTACACCTTC. Variable domain in full (rest from reference TRBV29-1 and TRBJ1-2): SAVISQKPSRDICQRGTSLTIQCQVDSQVTMMFWYRQQPGQSLTLIATANQGSEATYESGFVIDKFPISRPNLTFSTLTVSNMSPEDSSIYLCSDEGAGGYTFGSGTRLTVV.